Listed below are T cell receptor beta chains from one sample, sequenced in a study of OX40 agonist ivuxolimab in advanced cancers. Profiling relied on immunoSEQ multiplex PCR, and the TCRdb table lists in-frame clones only, not all of them. This table holds some 80,000 clones, approximately 91% found once. The specimen was CD4+ or CD8+ T cells sorted from blood, collected in a trial of the OX40 agonist ivuxolimab. These receptors all stem from an adult with an advanced solid tumor such as melanoma, head and neck, liver or kidney cancer. The CDR3 runs from the conserved cysteine through the conserved F or W. The D gene is left open where the match is weak. Some rows mark clone size as missing; the rest say once, few, many or name a class of expanded clone.

d_gene	v_gene	abundance	j_gene	CDR3aa	CDR3nt
-	TRBV28	-	TRBJ1-2	CASSLSSTIGYTF	TGTGCCAGCAGCCTTTCATCTACTATTGGCTACACCTTC
-	TRBV7-2	-	TRBJ1-3	CASSTRAPLSGNTIYF	TGTGCCAGCAGCACCCGGGCCCCCTTGTCAGGAAACACCATATATTTT
-	TRBV7-7	once	TRBJ1-4	CASSSGLLPFGEKLFF	TGTGCTAGCAGCTCGGGACTTCTCCCATTCGGGGAAAAACTGTTTTTT
-	TRBV18	-	TRBJ1-2	CASSPQDGQGYTF	TGTGCCAGCTCACCACAAGACGGCCAGGGCTACACCTTC
-	TRBV2	few	TRBJ2-5	CASSVQGRETQYF	TGTGCCAGCAGTGTCCAGGGGCGTGAGACCCAGTACTTC
-	TRBV7-2	-	TRBJ1-3	CASSLGPVGGSSGNTIYF	TGTGCCAGCAGCTTAGGACCCGTCGGCGGCAGCTCTGGAAACACCATATATTTT
TRBD1	TRBV25-1	-	TRBJ1-2	CASSPRTGGYTF	TGTGCCAGCAGTCCGCGGACAGGTGGCTACACCTTC
-	TRBV5-4	-	TRBJ1-1	CASSLAPLEAFF	TGTGCCAGCAGCCTCGCACCGTTGGAAGCTTTCTTT
-	TRBV7-2	-	TRBJ1-3	CASSLIGQVSGNTIYF	TGTGCCAGCAGCTTAATCGGCCAGGTCTCTGGAAACACCATATATTTT
-	TRBV5-8	-	TRBJ2-7	CASSFSLFYEQYF	TGTGCCAGCAGCTTCTCCCTCTTCTACGAGCAGTACTTC
TRBD1	TRBV27	-	TRBJ1-5	CASSLVGRGRGISNQPQHF	TGTGCCAGCAGTTTAGTGGGCAGGGGGCGCGGGATTAGCAATCAGCCCCAGCATTTT
-	TRBV7-2	-	TRBJ1-2	CASSLVFDDTGGYTF	TGTGCCAGCAGCTTAGTCTTCGATGATACGGGGGGCTACACCTTC
-	TRBV7-2	-	TRBJ1-6	CASSLQGQPNSPLHF	TGTGCCAGCAGCTTACAGGGACAACCGAATTCACCCCTCCACTTT
-	TRBV21-1	-	TRBJ2-3	CASSNLGASGRARRDTQYF	TGTGCCAGCAGCAACCTCGGGGCCAGCGGGAGGGCTAGAAGAGATACGCAGTATTTT
TRBD2	TRBV18	-	TRBJ2-5	CASSPPALAGATEQWTQYF	TGTGCCAGCTCACCACCGGCTCTAGCGGGGGCCACCGAACAGTGGACCCAGTACTTC
TRBD1	TRBV6-1	few	TRBJ1-4	CASNRGGGRNEKLFF	TGTGCCAGCAACCGAGGAGGGGGCCGGAATGAAAAACTGTTTTTT
TRBD1	TRBV2	-	TRBJ2-2	CASRLNRGTGELFF	TGTGCCAGCAGACTCAACAGGGGCACCGGGGAGCTGTTTTTT
TRBD1	TRBV2	once	TRBJ2-5	CASSGDRGETQYF	TGTGCCAGCAGTGGGGACAGGGGAGAGACCCAGTACTTC
-	TRBV2	-	TRBJ2-1	CASSELARSSYNEQFF	TGTGCCAGCAGTGAATTGGCCCGTAGCTCCTACAATGAGCAGTTCTTC
TRBD2	TRBV7-2	-	TRBJ2-1	CASRPTSGSYNEQFF	TGTGCCAGCAGGCCAACTAGCGGGTCCTACAATGAGCAGTTCTTC
TRBD1	TRBV5-1	-	TRBJ2-5	CASSLERGLRYQETQYF	TGCGCCAGCAGCTTGGAGAGGGGGCTCCGCTACCAAGAGACCCAGTACTTC
TRBD2	TRBV2	-	TRBJ2-3	CATRGGATDTQYF	TGTGCCACCCGGGGGGGAGCGACAGATACGCAGTATTTT
-	TRBV20-1	-	TRBJ1-2	CSARGPSGYTF	TGCAGTGCTAGAGGTCCCAGCGGCTACACCTTC
TRBD1	TRBV25-1	few	TRBJ2-4	CASSEDRAIAKNIQYF	TGTGCCAGCAGTGAGGACAGGGCGATAGCCAAAAACATTCAGTACTTC
-	TRBV5-6	few	TRBJ2-2	CASSLLGDTGELFF	TGTGCCAGCAGCTTGCTAGGGGACACCGGGGAGCTGTTTTTT